This entry is about one TCR beta chain. It was with random hexamers that roughly 0.45 to 1 ug RNA was reverse transcribed. The CDR3 of TCR beta was amplified by immunoSEQ multiplex PCR across 54 Vbeta and 13 Jbeta. A single record per CDR3 protein comes from TCRdb applying MiXCR to the immunoSEQ multiplex PCR reads. The sample records 150,000 to 250,000 distinct CDR3 sequences, nearly 95% being singletons. The data derive from a study of CD8 T cells in Susac syndrome. Germline-derived CDR1 and CDR2 are GTSNPN and SVGIG (reference sequence). The CDR3 has 12 residues. Trimming removed 4 bases from V and 2 bases from J, with 9 bases in between.

This chain joins TRBV30 and TRBJ2-7; D ambiguous. The sample taken for sequencing was CD4+ T cells from PBMCs. This TCR derives from a human donor with multiple sclerosis. DNA of the CDR3: TGTGCCTGGAATAGCTGGACCTACGAGCAGTACTTC. Protein sequence: CAWNSWTYEQYF.